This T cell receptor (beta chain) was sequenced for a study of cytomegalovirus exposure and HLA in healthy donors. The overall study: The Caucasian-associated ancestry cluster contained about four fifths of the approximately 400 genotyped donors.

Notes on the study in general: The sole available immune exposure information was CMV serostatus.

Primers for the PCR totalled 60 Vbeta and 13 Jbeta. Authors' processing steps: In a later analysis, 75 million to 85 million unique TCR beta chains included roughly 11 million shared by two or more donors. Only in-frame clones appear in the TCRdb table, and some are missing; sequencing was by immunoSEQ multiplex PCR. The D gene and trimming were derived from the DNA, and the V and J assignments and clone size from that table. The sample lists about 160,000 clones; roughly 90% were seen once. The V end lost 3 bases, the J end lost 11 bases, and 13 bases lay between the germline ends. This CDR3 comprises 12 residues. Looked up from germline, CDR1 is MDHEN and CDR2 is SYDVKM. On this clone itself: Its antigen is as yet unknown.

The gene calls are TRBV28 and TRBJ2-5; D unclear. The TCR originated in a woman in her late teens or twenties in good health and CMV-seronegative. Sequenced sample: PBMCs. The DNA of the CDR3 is TGTGCCAGCAGTTTCGCACAGTCCAAGCAGTACTTC. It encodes CASSFAQSKQYF.